The 15 T cell receptor beta chains listed next were all sequenced from one sample in a study of blood T cell repertoires in COVID-19 (dated by TCRdb to 2019 to 2021). Libraries were built with the immunoSEQ multiplex PCR assay. Entries here come from immuneACCESS through TCRdb and include only in-frame sequences with V and J called. Some clones fail to appear in such tables; in the studies checked, an unresolved V gene covers under half of the shortfall, and the cause of the remainder is unknown. The sample table contains under 550,000 clones; only one count was recorded for approximately 90% of them. The ten largest account for 0.75% to 0.85% of the sample. The sequenced sample was peripheral blood. These receptors were taken from a man in his late teens or twenties with COVID-19, enrolled during active disease.

This clone was counted once. The gene calls are TRBV2 and TRBJ1-5; weak D call: TRBD1 (5 bases). Trimming shortened V by 3 bases and J by 6 bases, and 18 bases separated the two germline ends. Germline V gives CDR1 SNHLY, CDR2 FYNNEI. This CDR3 has 16 amino acids. The CDR3 loop is CASSDIGAGGRQPQHF. The CDR3 DNA reads as TGTGCCAGCAGTGACATTGGGGCGGGGGGACGTCAGCCCCAGCATTTT.

This chain links TRBV12-5 with TRBJ2-3; TRBD2 matches 15 bases. Trimming removed 4 bases from V and 6 bases from J; junction bases left unmatched: 5. CDR1 and CDR2 from the germline V gene are LGHNT and FRNRAP. The CDR3 contains 16 residues. CDR3 DNA: TGTGCTAGTGGTTGGGCCGGGACTAGCGGGAGGGATACGCAGTATTTT. Its translation is CASGWAGTSGRDTQYF.

The chain uses TRBV6-5 and TRBJ2-7; 12 bases match TRBD2. The CDR3 length is 15 residues. The V and J ends lost 9 bases and 0 bases, in that order; junction bases with no gene match: 6. Germline V CDR1 and CDR2: MNHEY, SVGAGI. This chain's CDR3 is CASSRLAGDSYEQYF. For the CDR3, the DNA is TGTGCCAGTTCGAGACTAGCGGGGGACTCCTACGAGCAGTACTTC.

V is TRBV7-8 and J is TRBJ2-3; 7 nucleotides match TRBD2. Germline lookup yields CDR1 SGHVS and CDR2 FQNEAQ. This CDR3 comprises 17 residues. The V gene end was trimmed by 5 bases and the J gene end by 6 bases; junction bases not matched to a gene: 17. CDR3 region: CASSPPRGRAESDTQYF. CDR3 coding DNA: TGTGCCAGCAGCCCACCCAGAGGGAGGGCCGAGTCGGATACGCAGTATTTT.

Concerning this clone itself: At one boundary the junction diverges from the germline segment, which might be a read error. V usage is TRBV7-7 and J usage is TRBJ2-1, with 7 bases matching TRBD2. This CDR3 region has 18 residues. Germline values: CDR1 SSHAT, CDR2 FNYEAQ (reference sequence). CDR3 sequence (DNA): TGTGCTAGCAGCTCCCGGGTAGCGGGCCAAGTGGGCTTCGGGGAGCAGTTCTTC. Encoded protein: CASSSRVAGQVGFGEQFF.

This rearrangement joins TRBV18 to TRBJ1-3; D is perhaps TRBD1 (5 bases). This CDR3 has 17 residues. Trimming took 3 bases from V and 0 from J, leaving 15 bases between them. Germline V gene sequence: CDR1 KGHSH, CDR2 LQKENI. CDR3 region: CASSPLKRTNSGNTIYF. CDR3 nucleotide sequence: TGTGCCAGCTCACCCCTAAAGAGGACAAACTCTGGAAACACCATATATTTT.

V is TRBV2 and J is TRBJ2-7, with D uncertain. Trimming shortened V by 2 bases and J by 0 bases, and 8 bases separated the two germline ends. This CDR3 region has 14 residues. CDR1 and CDR2 from the germline V gene are SNHLY and FYNNEI. CDR3 protein: CASSEFRSSYEQYF. CDR3 sequence (DNA): TGTGCCAGCAGTGAATTTAGATCCTCCTACGAGCAGTACTTC. The whole variable domain, remainder taken from reference TRBV2 and TRBJ2-7, is EPEVTQTPSHQVTQMGQEVILRCVPISNHLYFYWYRQILGQKVEFLVSFYNNEISEKSEIFDDQFSVERPDGSNFTLKIRSTKLEDSAMYFCASSEFRSSYEQYFGPGTRLTVT.

J is TRBJ2-5 and V is TRBV12-5; 8 bases match TRBD1. V shed 0 bases and J 4 bases; nucleotides not matched to a gene: 13. The CDR3 covers 18 residues. Germline CDR1 is LGHNT and CDR2 is FRNRAP. In nucleotides, the CDR3 is TGTGCTAGTGGTTTGGTACATGTCTTGACAGGGGAAGGAGAGACCCAGTACTTC. Encoded protein: CASGLVHVLTGEGETQYF.

The chain carries TRBV7-9 and TRBJ2-3, with 11 nucleotides matching TRBD1. This CDR3 contains 16 residues. Per germline, CDR1 SEHNR and CDR2 FQNEAQ (reference sequence). V lost 5 bases to trimming and J lost 2 bases; unmatched junction nucleotides: 6. The CDR3 nucleotides read TGTGCCAGCAGCCGGGACAGGGGGATCCTCACAGATACGCAGTATTTT. Protein: CASSRDRGILTDTQYF.

This clone has just one count. The V and J genes are TRBV2 and TRBJ2-2, with TRBD1 matching over 7 bases. The CDR3 sequence is 18 residues long. In germline, CDR1 is SNHLY, CDR2 FYNNEI. V dropped 4 bases and J dropped 1; count of bases not matched to a gene: 12. The DNA of the CDR3 is TGTGCCAGCAGTGCTCGTCTCAGGAGACAGGGGAACACCGGGGAGCTGTTTTTT. This translates into CASSARLRRQGNTGELFF.

V and J are TRBV5-6 and TRBJ2-3, with TRBD1 matching 7 bases. CDR1 is SGHDT and CDR2 is YYEEEE in the germline V gene. The length of the CDR3 is 14 residues. V dropped 4 bases and J dropped 6; count of bases not matched to a gene: 8. CDR3 residues: CASSIDRAGDTQYF. CDR3 in DNA: TGTGCCAGCAGCATTGACAGGGCAGGCGATACGCAGTATTTT.

The chain joins TRBV7-8 to TRBJ2-7, with TRBD2 matching over 11 bases. J lost 3 bases, V lost 3 bases, and 4 bases had no gene match. The germline CDR1 and CDR2 sequences are SGHVS and FQNEAQ. There are 15 residues in the CDR3. CDR3 region: CASSLGLAAFYEQYF. The CDR3 region has the DNA TGTGCCAGCAGCTTGGGACTAGCGGCTTTCTACGAGCAGTACTTC.

This clone was found once. This sequence joins TRBV7-2 and TRBJ2-1; 7 nucleotides match TRBD2. The germline V gene has CDR1 SGHTA and CDR2 FQGNSA. With 0 bases clipped from V and 15 bases from J, the junction kept 11 bases outside the gene matches. This CDR3 spans 14 amino acids. The CDR3 loop reads CASSLAVERGEVFF. For the CDR3, the DNA is TGTGCCAGCAGCTTAGCGGTGGAGCGGGGAGAGGTGTTCTTC.

The rearrangement joins TRBV7-2 to TRBJ2-1, with 7 bases lining up with TRBD2. There are 16 residues in the CDR3. The germline CDR1 and CDR2 sequences are SGHTA and FQGNSA. V shed 0 bases and J 7 bases; nucleotides not matched to a gene: 9. The chain's CDR3 is CASSLAGGPRWNEQFF. CDR3 DNA sequence: TGTGCCAGCAGCTTAGCGGGAGGGCCGAGGTGGAATGAGCAGTTCTTC.

J is TRBJ2-1 and V is TRBV7-3; maybe TRBD2 (5 bases). The germline CDR1 and CDR2 sequences are SGHTA and FQGTGA. The CDR3 totals 13 residues. Trimming cost V 2 bases and J 6 bases, with 8 bases left between them. CDR3 residues: CASSLLLANEQFF. The CDR3 DNA reads TGTGCCAGCAGCTTACTCCTAGCCAATGAGCAGTTCTTC.